These 32 T cell receptor beta chains came from one sample sequenced in a study of blood T cell repertoires in COVID-19. Libraries were prepared by immunoSEQ multiplex PCR; TCRdb keeps only in-frame clonotypes and omits some of them. The table has tens of thousands of clones, 83% seen once; the top ten hold under 55%. The sequenced sample consisted of peripheral blood. Every receptor here comes from a woman of 80 years or more with active or convalescent COVID-19.

The gene calls are TRBV7-2 and TRBJ1-4; D is unclear. Trimming removed 2 bases from V and 2 bases from J, with 9 bases in between. Per the germline V gene, CDR1 is SGHTA and CDR2 is FQGNSA. CDR3 size: 15 residues. CDR3 loop: CASSLYSSTNEKLFF. CDR3 in DNA: TGTGCCAGCAGCTTATATTCAAGCACTAATGAAAAACTGTTTTTT.

The chain employs TRBV4-2 and TRBJ1-5; D is perhaps TRBD1 (5 bases). Looked up from germline, CDR1 is LGHNA and CDR2 is YNFKEQ. V lost 1 base and J lost 2, with 9 bases in between. The CDR3 length is 15 residues. The CDR3 DNA sequence: TGTGCCAGCAGCCAAGGAGTACAGGGCAATCAGCCCCAGCATTTT. Translated: CASSQGVQGNQPQHF.

This clone was seen only a few times. The V call is TRBV7-2, the J call TRBJ2-7; the match to TRBD2 covers 10 bases. The germline CDR1 and CDR2 sequences are SGHTA and FQGNSA. Unmatched junction bases numbered 3, after V lost 4 bases and J lost 3 bases. This CDR3 has 14 residues. In DNA form, the CDR3 reads TGTGCCAGCAGCTGGACTAGCGGAGACTACGAGCAGTACTTC. This encodes CASSWTSGDYEQYF.

The chain has TRBV28 and TRBJ1-2; a weak D match, TRBD1 (5 bases). Trimming removed 1 base from V and 11 bases from J, with 23 bases in between. Germline V gene sequence: CDR1 MDHEN, CDR2 SYDVKM. The CDR3 totals 16 residues. This CDR3 reads CASSLSGHSVLLSYTF. Written as DNA, the CDR3 is TGTGCCAGCAGTTTATCCGGACACTCCGTCCTTCTTTCATACACCTTC.

The chain recombines TRBV28 with TRBJ1-1; 7 bases are shared with TRBD1. Germline V gene data show CDR1 as MDHEN and CDR2 as SYDVKM. After removal of 6 bases from V and 1 base from J, the junction contained 8 bases not matched to a gene. The CDR3 sequence is 15 residues long. The CDR3 is CASSRLDRANTEAFF. CDR3 nucleotide sequence: TGTGCCAGCAGCCGCCTTGACAGGGCGAACACTGAAGCTTTCTTT.

This chain uses TRBV28 with TRBJ2-5, with D possibly TRBD1 on 6 matching bases. V was trimmed by 9 bases and J by 4 bases, leaving 15 bases between them. Germline V gives CDR1 MDHEN, CDR2 SYDVKM. The CDR3 is 13 residues long. The CDR3 sequence: CASQTGSIETQYF. CDR3 DNA sequence: TGTGCCAGTCAAACAGGGTCTATAGAGACCCAGTACTTC.

V gene TRBV28 combines with J gene TRBJ2-1; 9 positions match TRBD2. This CDR3 comprises 15 residues. Germline values: CDR1 MDHEN, CDR2 SYDVKM. The V segment lost 6 bases and the J segment 8 bases; nucleotides outside the gene matches: 11. CDR3 in amino acids: CASSPSGGRGDEQFF. CDR3 DNA: TGTGCCAGCAGCCCCAGTGGCGGGAGGGGGGATGAGCAGTTCTTC.

This clone has a single count. The chain uses TRBV5-1 and TRBJ2-1, with 7 bases fitting TRBD2. Germline trimming cut 9 bases from V and 5 bases from J; bases unmatched to any gene: 11. The length of the CDR3 is 14 residues. Germline loops: CDR1 SGHRS, CDR2 YFSETQ. The CDR3 region is CATEGGPGNNEQFF. CDR3 in DNA: TGCGCCACCGAGGGAGGGCCGGGAAACAATGAGCAGTTCTTC.

The J gene is TRBJ1-1, the V gene TRBV28, with no clear D. The CDR3 runs 10 residues. CDR1 is MDHEN and CDR2 is SYDVKM in the germline V gene. Here the CDR3 reads CVTRDTEAFF. As DNA, the CDR3 is TGTGTAACGAGGGACACTGAAGCTTTCTTT.

The rearrangement uses TRBV23-1 and TRBJ2-1; 7 positions match TRBD2. TRBV23-1 counts as an open reading frame of uncertain function. The V and J ends lost 7 bases and 9 bases, in that order; junction bases with no gene match: 15. This CDR3 region has 15 residues. For the CDR3, the DNA is TGCGCCAGCATATATTTGGCGGGAGTTAGTTGTGAGCAGTTCTTC. Encoded protein: CASIYLAGVSCEQFF.

In this sample, this clone turned up a few times. This chain uses TRBV2 with TRBJ1-6; TRBD1 aligns across 7 bases. V lost 5 bases, J lost 6 bases, and 7 bases stayed unmatched. The germline V gene encodes CDR1 SNHLY and CDR2 FYNNEI. The CDR3 consists of 15 residues. The CDR3 protein is CASSKQGTSNSPLHF. The CDR3 coding sequence is TGTGCCAGCAGTAAACAGGGGACTAGTAATTCACCCCTCCACTTT.

The rearrangement links TRBV4-1 to TRBJ2-1; 13 bases agree with TRBD2. The germline gives CDR1 MGHRA, CDR2 YSYEKL. The CDR3 has 17 residues. V gave up 0 bases and J gave up 7 bases; unmatched junction bases: 6. DNA of the CDR3: TGCGCCAGCAGCCAAGATACGGGACTAGCGGGAAGGAATGAGCAGTTCTTC. Its translation: CASSQDTGLAGRNEQFF.

The chain carries TRBV9 and TRBJ2-2; D possibly corresponds to TRBD1 (5 bases). Germline V gives CDR1 SGDLS, CDR2 YYNGEE. CDR3 length equals 13 residues. Trimming pared 5 bases from V and 5 bases from J, leaving 10 bases between. The CDR3 bases are TGTGCCAGCAGGCCAGGGAAAACCGGGGAGCTGTTTTTT. It is translated as CASRPGKTGELFF.

V and J are TRBV18 and TRBJ1-5; D gene uncertain. CDR1 is KGHSH and CDR2 is LQKENI in the germline V gene. There are 13 residues in the CDR3. V gave up 1 base and J gave up 5 bases, with 6 bases separating them. CDR3 DNA sequence: TGTGCCAGCTCACCACGGCAGGATCAGCCCCAGCATTTT. Translated, it gives CASSPRQDQPQHF.

The V and J genes are TRBV6-1 and TRBJ1-1; D is perhaps TRBD1 (6 bases). The CDR3 extends over 13 amino acids. V was clipped by 3 bases and J by 11 bases, with 16 bases between them. Germline V gene data show CDR1 as MNHNS and CDR2 as SASEGT. The CDR3 DNA sequence: TGTGCCAGCAGTGAGGAGATGACAGGAGGTGCTTTCTTT. It encodes CASSEEMTGGAFF.

V gene TRBV28 combines with J gene TRBJ1-2; D uncertain. V was cut by 5 bases and J by 7 bases, with 17 bases left in between. CDR1 is MDHEN and CDR2 is SYDVKM in the germline V gene. CDR3 length: 14 amino acids. CDR3 bases: TGTGCCAGCAGTGGAGGCCTAGGGATGGGTGGCTACACCTTC. It is translated as CASSGGLGMGGYTF.

This chain links TRBV28 with TRBJ2-4; TRBD1 agrees at 8 bases. Per the germline V gene, CDR1 is MDHEN and CDR2 is SYDVKM. V was pared by 9 bases and J by 3 bases, with 4 bases of the junction left unmatched. CDR3 size: 13 residues. Here the CDR3 reads CASVTGDKNIQYF. The DNA for the CDR3 is TGTGCCAGTGTGACAGGGGACAAAAACATTCAGTACTTC.

The chain combines TRBV6-1 with TRBJ1-3; D gene ambiguous. Germline CDR1 and CDR2: MNHNS and SASEGT. V was pared by 3 bases and J by 0 bases, with 9 bases between. This CDR3 contains 15 residues. Written as DNA, the CDR3 is TGTGCCAGCAGTGATTTTGTACTCTCTGGAAACACCATATATTTT. Its protein product is CASSDFVLSGNTIYF.

This clone was found a few times. This chain links TRBV19 with TRBJ2-1, with TRBD1 matching 8 bases. V gave up 5 bases and J gave up 2 bases; unmatched junction bases: 2. Looked up from germline, CDR1 is LNHDA and CDR2 is SQIVND (reference sequence). CDR3 length: 14 amino acids. Here the CDR3 DNA reads TGTGCCAGTAGTCACAGGGGGGCCTACAATGAGCAGTTCTTC. The encoded protein is CASSHRGAYNEQFF.

The chain uses TRBV11-3 and TRBJ2-5; possibly TRBD2 for D (5 bases). The germline V and J ends were trimmed by 5 bases and 7 bases, with 14 bases remaining between them. Germline V lookup: CDR1 SGHNT, CDR2 YENEEA. The CDR3 contains 13 residues. The CDR3 DNA reads as TGTGCCAGCAGCCCTACAGCGGTGGGGACCCAGTACTTC. Translating it yields CASSPTAVGTQYF.

The J gene is TRBJ1-3, the V gene TRBV10-3; maybe TRBD1 (6 bases). The V end lost 4 bases, the J end lost 3 bases, and 16 bases lay between the germline ends. Germline V gene data show CDR1 as ENHRY and CDR2 as SYGVKD. The CDR3 loop spans 16 amino acids. The CDR3 reads CAISAFGQLNGNTIYF. For the CDR3, the DNA is TGTGCCATCAGTGCCTTCGGACAGCTTAATGGAAACACCATATATTTT.

V is TRBV9 and J is TRBJ1-1; 7 positions agree with TRBD1. The CDR3 runs to 14 residues. The germline CDR1 and CDR2 sequences are SGDLS and YYNGEE. V lost 3 bases to trimming and J lost 3 bases; unmatched junction nucleotides: 5. Written as DNA, the CDR3 is TGTGCCAGCAGCGGTGGACAGGTGTACACTGAAGCTTTCTTT. Translated, it gives CASSGGQVYTEAFF.

The chain links TRBV23-1 to TRBJ1-5; 8 positions match TRBD1. TRBV23-1 is classed as an ORF, of uncertain function. The V segment lost 3 bases and the J segment 2 bases; nucleotides outside the gene matches: 6. The CDR3 extends over 16 amino acids. Written as DNA, the CDR3 is TGCGCCAGCAGTCACCTCGTCAGGGGGCGCAATCAGCCCCAGCATTTT. Its protein product is CASSHLVRGRNQPQHF.

This clone has a handful of counts. The CDR3 region is CASSQDHRGQIGYTF. For the CDR3, the DNA is TGCGCCAGCAGCCAAGACCACAGGGGGCAAATTGGCTACACCTTC. The chain has TRBV4-3 and TRBJ1-2; 9 nucleotides line up with TRBD1. Per germline, CDR1 LGHNA and CDR2 YSLEER. V shed 0 bases, J shed 7 bases, and the junction held 6 bases outside the gene matches. CDR3 size: 15 residues.

V and J are TRBV18 and TRBJ2-4; TRBD1 might be the D (6 bases). V was shortened by 0 bases and J by 0 bases, with 24 bases between the two germline ends. CDR1 and CDR2 from the germline V gene are KGHSH and LQKENI. The CDR3 extends over 21 amino acids. CDR3 in DNA: TGTGCCAGCTCACCACCCAACTACGAAACTGGGGACACAATAGCCAAAAACATTCAGTACTTC. Translating gives CASSPPNYETGDTIAKNIQYF. The whole variable domain, filled in from reference TRBV18 and TRBJ2-4, reads NAGVMQNPRHLVRRRGQEARLRCSPMKGHSHVYWYRQLPEEGLKFMVYLQKENIIDESGMPKERFSAEFPKEGPSILRIQQVVRGDSAAYFCASSPPNYETGDTIAKNIQYFGAGTRLSVL.

The chain employs TRBV11-2 and TRBJ1-2, with D perhaps matching TRBD1 (6 bases). Germline CDR1 SGHAT, CDR2 FQNNGV. The CDR3 covers 14 residues. The germline V and J ends were trimmed by 1 base and 7 bases, with 13 bases remaining between them. The DNA for the CDR3 is TGTGCCAGCAGCTTAGGGAGCAGAGGGGGTGGCTACACCTTC. The encoded protein is CASSLGSRGGGYTF.

This clone was counted a few times. The rearrangement links TRBV11-1 to TRBJ1-2; D remains ambiguous. V lost 5 bases, J lost 4 bases, and 11 bases lay in between. CDR1 and CDR2 (germline): SGHAT, FQDESV (reference sequence). This CDR3 spans 13 amino acids. The CDR3 sequence: CASSPRGTYGYTF. Here the CDR3 DNA reads TGTGCCAGCAGCCCGCGCGGAACCTATGGCTACACCTTC. Together with reference TRBV11-1 and TRBJ1-2, the CDR3 gives the full variable domain: EAEVAQSPRYKITEKSQAVAFWCDPISGHATLYWYRQILGQGPELLVQFQDESVVDDSQLPKDRFSAERLKGVDSTLKIQPAELGDSAMYLCASSPRGTYGYTFGSGTRLTVV.

The chain employs TRBV5-1 and TRBJ1-2; D remains ambiguous. There are 14 residues in the CDR3. Trimming removed 0 bases at V and 8 bases at J, with 14 bases between. Germline CDR1 SGHRS, CDR2 YFSETQ. CDR3 residues: CASSLVEQGSGYTF. The CDR3 coding sequence is TGCGCCAGCAGCTTGGTGGAGCAAGGGAGCGGCTACACCTTC.

This chain joins TRBV13 and TRBJ2-2; D is undetermined. This CDR3 spans 15 amino acids. Germline V gene sequence: CDR1 PRHDT, CDR2 FYEKMQ (reference sequence). Trimming pared 0 bases from V and 3 bases from J, leaving 8 bases between. The CDR3: CASSLGGVHTGELFF. CDR3 DNA: TGTGCCAGCAGCTTAGGCGGAGTGCACACCGGGGAGCTGTTTTTT.

This clone has just one count. The rearrangement uses TRBV23-1 and TRBJ2-1, with 9 positions matching TRBD2. TRBV23-1 is treated as an ORF (open reading frame) with a function not yet certain. The junction had 7 bases not matched to a gene; V was cut back by 3 bases and J by 4 bases. The CDR3 has 16 amino acids. DNA for the CDR3: TGCGCCAGCAGTCATTCCGGGACTAGCAGATACAATGAGCAGTTCTTC. Its protein product is CASSHSGTSRYNEQFF.

The gene calls are TRBV18 and TRBJ1-2; 11 bases align to TRBD1. The germline gives CDR1 KGHSH, CDR2 LQKENI. Unmatched junction bases numbered 6, after V lost 3 bases and J lost 3 bases. The CDR3 is 16 residues long. As DNA, the CDR3 is TGTGCCAGCTCACCTTTTGGACAGGGGGCCGACTATGGCTACACCTTC. As protein: CASSPFGQGADYGYTF.

The genes are TRBV28 and TRBJ2-1, with 9 bases matching TRBD2. Trimming cost V 3 bases and J 9 bases; bases outside gene matches: 6. This CDR3 spans 14 amino acids. Germline V gene lookup returns CDR1 MDHEN and CDR2 SYDVKM. The CDR3 DNA follows: TGTGCCAGCAGTTTGACTAGCGGAGGTGTTGAGCAGTTCTTC. It is translated as CASSLTSGGVEQFF. Drawing the rest from reference TRBV28 and TRBJ2-1, the complete variable domain is DVKVTQSSRYLVKRTGEKVFLECVQDMDHENMFWYRQDPGLGLRLIYFSYDVKMKEKGDIPEGYSVSREKKERFSLILESASTNQTSMYLCASSLTSGGVEQFFGPGTRLTVL.